This T cell receptor beta chain originates from a study of PD-1 blockade in classical Hodgkin lymphoma. Study summary: Patients got intravenous nivolumab 3 mg/kg every 2 weeks.

Germline V gene lookup returns CDR1 SGDLS and CDR2 YYNGEE. V was clipped by 4 bases and J by 4 bases, with 14 bases between them. The CDR3 covers 15 residues. The method was immunoSEQ multiplex PCR; TCRdb's version includes in-frame clones alone and lacks a portion of them. The sample has about 15,000 clones; over 60% are singletons. Relapse was seen in all patients after autologous stem cell transplantation, and brentuximab vedotin exposure was variable. This chain links TRBV9 with TRBJ2-2; possibly TRBD2 for D (6 bases). The specimen was peripheral blood mononuclear cells (PBMCs), collected at baseline. This clonotype was obtained from a human donor with classical Hodgkin lymphoma. The CDR3 here is CASSPRDSSTGELFF. DNA of the CDR3: TGTGCCAGCAGCCCCCGGGACTCCTCCACCGGGGAGCTGTTTTTT.